Below are 7 T cell receptor beta chains sequenced from a single sample in a study of blood T cell repertoires in COVID-19. Repertoires were generated with immunoSEQ multiplex PCR, while TCRdb's copy carries only in-frame clones and drops some. The data show around 100,000 clones, more than 75% seen once. Sequencing was performed on peripheral blood. These receptor sequences come from a man in his forties with acute or convalescent COVID-19.

The J gene is TRBJ2-5, the V gene TRBV5-1, with D possibly being TRBD2 (5 bases). The V end was cut by 2 bases, the J end by 4 bases, with 9 bases between. The CDR3 is 13 residues long. Per the germline V gene, CDR1 is SGHRS and CDR2 is YFSETQ. The CDR3 DNA reads TGCGCCAGCAGCTTCGGGGATAGAGAGACCCAGTACTTC. Translation gives CASSFGDRETQYF.

This chain joins TRBV6-5 and TRBJ1-2, with TRBD1 identical over 10 bases. With 3 bases clipped from V and 10 bases from J, the junction kept 8 bases outside the gene matches. Looked up from germline, CDR1 is MNHEY and CDR2 is SVGAGI. This CDR3 has 14 amino acids. CDR3 sequence reads: CASSYLAGTGAYTF. CDR3 bases: TGTGCCAGCAGTTATTTGGCCGGGACAGGGGCCTACACCTTC.

The chain employs TRBV5-8 and TRBJ2-2, with D possibly TRBD2 on 5 matching bases. V was shortened by 2 bases and J by 4 bases, with 9 bases between the two germline ends. The germline V gene has CDR1 SGHTS and CDR2 YDEGEE. The CDR3 is made up of 14 amino acids. CDR3 coding DNA: TGTGCCAGCAGCTTCGACGGGGTCACCGGGGAGCTGTTTTTT. Translated, it gives CASSFDGVTGELFF.

This rearrangement joins TRBV6-5 to TRBJ2-3, with a possible D match to TRBD1 (6 bases). Germline CDR1 and CDR2: MNHEY and SVGAGI. The CDR3 is made up of 13 amino acids. V was trimmed by 6 bases and J by 4 bases, leaving 11 bases between them. CDR3 in DNA: TGTGCCAGCAGCACAGGGATGGCAGATACGCAGTATTTT. This translates into CASSTGMADTQYF.

The gene calls are TRBV6-1 and TRBJ1-6; no firm D call. Germline V lookup: CDR1 MNHNS, CDR2 SASEGT. The CDR3 extends over 16 amino acids. Trimming took 3 bases from V and 5 from J, leaving 14 bases between them. Here the CDR3 reads CASSEAETRDNSPLHF. In DNA form, the CDR3 reads TGTGCCAGCAGTGAGGCCGAGACTCGGGATAATTCACCCCTCCACTTT.

This clone was recorded only once. This chain uses TRBV12-3 or TRBV12-4 with TRBJ1-5; weak D call: TRBD1 (6 bases). V dropped 5 bases and J dropped 5 bases, with 10 bases sitting between them. CDR3 length equals 13 residues. In nucleotides, the CDR3 is TGTGCCAGCAGTACGGACAGATATCAGCCCCAGCATTTT. Its protein product is CASSTDRYQPQHF.

The chain joins TRBV6-8 to TRBJ2-7, with a possible D match to TRBD2 (6 bases). The V gene lost 8 bases and the J gene lost 1 base, with 18 bases spanning the gap. The V gene's germline CDR1 is MNHGY and CDR2 SAAAGT. The CDR3 has 15 amino acids. The CDR3 nucleotides are TGTGCCAGCGGACTGCTTAGCGGACGTTCCTACGAGCAGTACTTC. Its protein product is CASGLLSGRSYEQYF.